These 32 T cell receptor beta chains were sequenced from one sample in a study of shared clonotypes between healthy human individuals. Assay used: immunoSEQ multiplex PCR; TCRdb lists only in-frame clones, some missing. The table includes about 1 million clones, about 70% detected once. Material for sequencing was memory CD4+ T cells sorted from blood. Subset of the sample: CD45RA-negative fraction. Receptor source: a man between 18 and 35 years old in good health.

V and J are TRBV5-1 and TRBJ1-4; tentative D call: TRBD1 (6 bases). CDR1 is SGHRS, CDR2 YFSETQ, per germline. The CDR3 contains 16 residues. The V end was cut by 3 bases, the J end by 0 bases, with 12 bases between. The CDR3 protein is CASSYGTSTTNEKLFF. CDR3 bases: TGCGCCAGCAGCTACGGGACATCAACAACTAATGAAAAACTGTTTTTT.

DNA of the CDR3: TGTGCCAGCATCCGCTCTGGGGCCAACGTCCTGACTTTC. It encodes CASIRSGANVLTF. J is TRBJ2-6 and V is TRBV7-2; D gene unclear. Trimming pared 7 bases from V and 0 bases from J, leaving 4 bases between. The CDR3 has 13 residues. Germline CDR1 and CDR2: SGHTA and FQGNSA.

This chain uses TRBV7-2 with TRBJ1-2, with D unclear. The V end lost 4 bases, the J end lost 4 bases, and 7 bases lay between the germline ends. The V gene's germline CDR1 is SGHTA and CDR2 FQGNSA. CDR3 size: 12 residues. The chain's CDR3 is CASSSGLYGYTF. CDR3 nucleotides: TGTGCCAGCAGCTCAGGACTCTATGGCTACACCTTC.

This chain connects TRBV5-4 to TRBJ2-7; TRBD1 aligns across 8 bases. Germline CDR1 SGHNT, CDR2 YYREEE (reference sequence). This CDR3 has 14 residues. V was pared by 0 bases and J by 8 bases, with 7 bases of the junction left unmatched. The CDR3 bases are TGTGCCAGCAGCTTGGAACAGGGGGGAAAAAAGCAGTACTTC. Encoded protein: CASSLEQGGKKQYF.

V usage is TRBV19 and J usage is TRBJ1-6, with 8 bases matching TRBD1. J was trimmed by 8 bases and V by 0 bases; bases with no gene match: 9. Germline loops: CDR1 LNHDA, CDR2 SQIVND (reference sequence). CDR3 length: 17 residues. The CDR3 protein is CASSIDVGTGSYSPLHF. The CDR3 nucleotides are TGTGCCAGTAGTATAGATGTTGGGACAGGTTCCTATTCACCCCTCCACTTT.

This clone was detected many times. The V call is TRBV28, the J call TRBJ2-1; D tentatively reads TRBD1 or TRBD2 (6 bases each). Germline-derived CDR1 and CDR2 are MDHEN and SYDVKM. The CDR3 consists of 13 residues. With 5 bases removed from V and 8 bases from J, the gap between germline ends came to 13 bases. CDR3 in DNA: TGTGCCAGCAGTGGAGTCGGGGGCCATGAGCAGTTCTTC. It is translated as CASSGVGGHEQFF. Together with reference TRBV28 and TRBJ2-1, the CDR3 gives the full variable domain: DVKVTQSSRYLVKRTGEKVFLECVQDMDHENMFWYRQDPGLGLRLIYFSYDVKMKEKGDIPEGYSVSREKKERFSLILESASTNQTSMYLCASSGVGGHEQFFGPGTRLTVL.

The J gene is TRBJ2-3, the V gene TRBV4-3; 8 bases line up with TRBD2. V lost 1 base to trimming and J lost 5 bases; unmatched junction nucleotides: 5. CDR3 size: 15 residues. Germline V gives CDR1 LGHNA, CDR2 YSLEER. The CDR3 coding sequence is TGCGCCAGCAGCCAAGCGGGACTAGGGGGAGATACGCAGTATTTT. Its translation: CASSQAGLGGDTQYF.

This chain uses TRBV7-6 with TRBJ2-2; 7 nucleotides match TRBD1. In germline, CDR1 is SGHVS, CDR2 FNYEAQ. V was pared by 0 bases and J by 4 bases, with 8 bases of the junction left unmatched. The CDR3 length is 17 residues. As DNA, the CDR3 is TGTGCCAGCAGCTTAGCCCCTGACAGGGTCTTCACCGGGGAGCTGTTTTTT. Protein sequence: CASSLAPDRVFTGELFF.

The chain recombines TRBV19 with TRBJ2-6; the D gene is possibly TRBD1 (5 bases). The germline V gene has CDR1 LNHDA and CDR2 SQIVND (reference sequence). V was pared by 7 bases and J by 0 bases, with 13 bases between. CDR3 length: 16 amino acids. Here the CDR3 reads CASTMDTSSGANVLTF. The DNA for the CDR3 is TGTGCCAGTACGATGGACACGAGCTCTGGGGCCAACGTCCTGACTTTC. Looking up the rest from reference TRBV19 and TRBJ2-6 gives the full variable domain: DGGITQSPKYLFRKEGQNVTLSCEQNLNHDAMYWYRQDPGQGLRLIYYSQIVNDFQKGDIAEGYSVSREKKESFPLTVTSAQKNPTAFYLCASTMDTSSGANVLTFGAGSRLTVL.

J is TRBJ1-4 and V is TRBV2; D gene uncertain. Germline V gene sequence: CDR1 SNHLY, CDR2 FYNNEI. Trimming removed 6 bases from V and 0 bases from J, with 8 bases in between. The CDR3 extends over 14 amino acids. The CDR3 protein is CASRLTSTNEKLFF. The CDR3 DNA follows: TGTGCCAGCAGGCTGACTTCAACTAATGAAAAACTGTTTTTT.

Details on this clone: A much bigger clone sits one base away, suggesting this may be a read error. Other DNA sequences in the same sample also yield this CDR3. The rearrangement joins TRBV5-6 to TRBJ2-3; D not resolved. V gave up 1 base and J gave up 0 bases, with 3 bases separating them. In germline, CDR1 is SGHDT, CDR2 YYEEEE. The CDR3 totals 13 residues. Written as DNA, the CDR3 is TGTGCCAGCAGCTTGCCTAGCACAGATACGCAGTATTTT. Translation: CASSLPSTDTQYF.

J is TRBJ1-1 and V is TRBV9; no reliable D call. Germline assignment: CDR1 SGDLS and CDR2 YYNGEE. Trimming removed 2 bases from V and 5 bases from J, with 13 bases in between. CDR3 length: 14 amino acids. The CDR3 DNA sequence: TGTGCCAGCAGCGTGACATCCTGGGGAACTGAAGCTTTCTTT. Residues: CASSVTSWGTEAFF.

Regarding this clone: At the DNA level, this CDR3 is encoded by other sequences in the same sample as well. The CDR3 region is CASSLSSSYEQYF. The CDR3 DNA follows: TGCGCCAGCAGCTTGAGTAGCTCCTACGAGCAGTACTTC. The chain joins TRBV5-1 to TRBJ2-7; D not resolved. V lost 1 base to trimming and J lost 0 bases, with 5 bases between them. Looked up from germline, CDR1 is SGHRS and CDR2 is YFSETQ. This CDR3 has 13 residues.

This clone was recorded a few times. The CDR3 here is CASSPRGIEGYTF. In DNA, the CDR3 is TGTGCCAGCAGTCCCCGGGGGATAGAAGGCTACACCTTC. This chain connects TRBV6-5 to TRBJ1-2; D may be TRBD1 (5 bases). Per germline, CDR1 MNHEY and CDR2 SVGAGI. Trimming took 5 bases from V and 8 from J, leaving 15 bases between them. This CDR3 is built from 13 residues.

Concerning this clone: Other DNA sequences from this sample encode an identical CDR3 as well. J is TRBJ2-3 and V is TRBV28; D gene ambiguous. V lost 5 bases to trimming and J lost 0 bases, with 6 bases between them. Germline CDR1 and CDR2: MDHEN and SYDVKM. The CDR3 has 13 amino acids. CDR3 sequence: CASSPDSTDTQYF. In DNA form, the CDR3 reads TGTGCCAGCAGTCCGGACAGCACAGATACGCAGTATTTT.

This clone was seen only a few times. The junction does not match germline at one end; this may be a read error. This chain connects TRBV7-7 to TRBJ2-5; maybe TRBD1 (6 bases). Germline V gene data show CDR1 as SSHAT and CDR2 as FNYEAQ (reference sequence). The CDR3 is 14 residues long. The CDR3 here is CASSAGTTQETQYF. CDR3 DNA: TGTGCTAGCAGCGCAGGGACAACCCAAGAGACCCAGTACTTC. Combining the CDR3 with reference TRBV7-7 and TRBJ2-5 gives the whole variable domain GAGVSQSPRYKVTKRGQDVTLRCDPISSHATLYWYQQALGQGPEFLTYFNYEAQPDKSGLPSDRFSAERPEGSISTLTIQRTEQRDSAMYRCASSAGTTQETQYFGPGTRLLVL.

A few counts support this clone. CDR3 protein: CASSLSIGRNEKLFF. Written as DNA, the CDR3 is TGTGCCAGCAGTTTATCCATAGGCCGTAATGAAAAACTGTTTTTT. The chain joins TRBV6-6 to TRBJ1-4; no firm D call. The germline V gene encodes CDR1 MNHNY and CDR2 SVGAGI (reference sequence). The germline V and J ends were trimmed by 4 bases and 4 bases, with 13 bases remaining between them. The CDR3 totals 15 residues.

CDR3 sequence (DNA): TGTGCCATCAGTGTAGGTGCAGGGGCCAACGTCCTGACTTTC. Translated: CAISVGAGANVLTF. The chain couples TRBV10-3 to TRBJ2-6; D gene ambiguous. The germline V and J ends were trimmed by 4 bases and 4 bases, with 8 bases remaining between them. This CDR3 is built from 14 residues. Germline loops: CDR1 ENHRY, CDR2 SYGVKD.

DNA of the CDR3: TGCAGCGTGGGCGGTACAGGGGTTAACTATGGCTACACCTTC. Residues: CSVGGTGVNYGYTF. This sequence joins TRBV29-1 and TRBJ1-2, with 7 bases lining up with TRBD1. Germline V CDR1 and CDR2: SQVTM, ANQGSEA. V lost 6 bases, J lost 1 base, and 8 bases stayed unmatched. The CDR3 loop spans 14 amino acids.

The rearrangement joins TRBV29-1 to TRBJ1-1; 10 bases match TRBD1. This CDR3 spans 13 amino acids. J lost 4 bases, V lost 4 bases, and 3 bases had no gene match. Germline V gives CDR1 SQVTM, CDR2 ANQGSEA. The CDR3 nucleotides read TGCAGCGTTGTGGGACAGGGGCCCACTGAAGCTTTCTTT. As protein: CSVVGQGPTEAFF.

V is TRBV9 and J is TRBJ2-2; 16 nucleotides align to TRBD2. V shed 2 bases, J shed 5 bases, and the junction held 6 bases outside the gene matches. Germline V gene lookup returns CDR1 SGDLS and CDR2 YYNGEE. The CDR3 length is 18 residues. The CDR3 protein is CASSVGLAGGQLTGELFF. The DNA for the CDR3 is TGTGCCAGCAGCGTGGGACTAGCGGGAGGGCAACTTACCGGGGAGCTGTTTTTT.

There are many counts of this clone. The chain recombines TRBV30 with TRBJ2-5, with D hard to call. V was shortened by 2 bases and J by 4 bases, with 8 bases between the two germline ends. Germline CDR1 is GTSNPN and CDR2 is SVGIG (reference sequence). This CDR3 is built from 12 residues. Here the CDR3 DNA reads TGTGCCTGGAGTCCGGGTCTAGAGACCCAGTACTTC. Protein product: CAWSPGLETQYF.

V gene TRBV30 combines with J gene TRBJ1-5, with TRBD1 matching 8 bases. Looked up from germline, CDR1 is GTSNPN and CDR2 is SVGIG (reference sequence). The CDR3 runs to 13 residues. J gave up 5 bases and V 8 bases, and 8 bases lay outside the gene matches. CDR3 bases: TGTGCCCACTCGCAGGGGGCGGATCAGCCCCAGCATTTT. Its translation is CAHSQGADQPQHF.

This sequence joins TRBV19 and TRBJ1-1; maybe TRBD1 (5 bases). CDR3 length: 12 amino acids. From germline, CDR1 is LNHDA and CDR2 SQIVND (reference sequence). Trimming removed 4 bases from V and 10 bases from J, with 13 bases in between. CDR3 loop: CASSSAGPGAFF. The CDR3 bases are TGTGCCAGTAGTAGCGCAGGGCCCGGAGCTTTCTTT.

Comment on this clone: A far larger clone is one base from this, pointing to a likely read error. Different DNA sequences within this sample yield the same CDR3. The V call is TRBV6-6, the J call TRBJ1-6; tentatively, D is TRBD1 (5 bases). Germline CDR1 is MNHNY and CDR2 is SVGAGI (reference sequence). CDR3 length equals 13 residues. In nucleotides, the CDR3 is TGTGCTAGCAGTTTAGGGGACAATTCACCCCTCCACTTT. It translates to CASSLGDNSPLHF.

The V call is TRBV6-1, the J call TRBJ2-1; 7 nucleotides align to TRBD2. Per the germline V gene, CDR1 is MNHNS and CDR2 is SASEGT. This CDR3 is 15 amino acids long. J gave up 7 bases and V 3 bases, and 9 bases lay outside the gene matches. CDR3 loop: CASSEAGRKINEQFF. CDR3 nucleotide sequence: TGTGCCAGCAGTGAGGCCGGGAGGAAGATAAATGAGCAGTTCTTC.

The V call is TRBV5-1, the J call TRBJ1-2; D not certain. V was cut by 4 bases and J by 4 bases, with 8 bases left in between. CDR1 is SGHRS and CDR2 is YFSETQ in the germline V gene. The CDR3 runs to 12 residues. CDR3 sequence: CASSPGLYGYTF. The CDR3 DNA sequence: TGCGCCAGCAGCCCCGGACTCTATGGCTACACCTTC.

The chain links TRBV9 to TRBJ2-3; 10 bases line up with TRBD2. Germline trimming cut 3 bases from V and 7 bases from J; bases unmatched to any gene: 8. The CDR3 has 15 residues. Looked up from germline, CDR1 is SGDLS and CDR2 is YYNGEE. This CDR3 is CASSEATSGIYTQYF. For the CDR3, the DNA is TGTGCCAGCAGCGAGGCAACTAGCGGGATATATACGCAGTATTTT.

The CDR3 nucleotides read TGTGCCGCCTCGGAGGGATCTAGCACAGATACGCAGTATTTT. This gives the protein CAASEGSSTDTQYF. The rearrangement links TRBV10-3 to TRBJ2-3; perhaps TRBD2 as D (6 bases). The CDR3 covers 14 residues. The germline gives CDR1 ENHRY, CDR2 SYGVKD. Trimming took off 11 bases at V and 0 bases at J, with 15 bases between the two ends.

The V and J genes are TRBV11-2 and TRBJ2-7; TRBD2 matches 8 bases. Unmatched junction bases numbered 7, after V lost 5 bases and J lost 7 bases. The CDR3 is 13 amino acids. Germline CDR1 and CDR2: SGHAT and FQNNGV. In DNA, the CDR3 is TGTGCCAGCAGCCTCAGCGGGAGCAGGGAGCAGTACTTC. Its protein product is CASSLSGSREQYF.

The chain couples TRBV5-1 to TRBJ2-5; 7 bases map to TRBD1. This CDR3 contains 14 residues. Germline V gene lookup returns CDR1 SGHRS and CDR2 YFSETQ. The V segment lost 6 bases and the J segment 1 base; nucleotides outside the gene matches: 6. In nucleotides, the CDR3 is TGCGCCAGCAATAAAGCAGGGGGCCAAGAGACCCAGTACTTC. It yields the protein CASNKAGGQETQYF. The full variable domain, its missing parts supplied by reference TRBV5-1 and TRBJ2-5, is KAGVTQTPRYLIKTRGQQVTLSCSPISGHRSVSWYQQTPGQGLQFLFEYFSETQRNKGNFPGRFSGRQFSNSRSEMNVSTLELGDSALYLCASNKAGGQETQYFGPGTRLLVL.

For this clone: Other DNA sequences from this sample encode an identical CDR3 as well. The chain links TRBV10-3 to TRBJ1-5; D remains unclear. Germline values: CDR1 ENHRY, CDR2 SYGVKD. Trimming took off 0 bases at V and 2 bases at J, with 5 bases between the two ends. CDR3 length: 14 amino acids. The CDR3 nucleotides read TGTGCCATCAGTGAGTCAAGTGGCAATCAGCCCCAGCATTTT. This gives the protein CAISESSGNQPQHF.